The clone carrying this T cell receptor beta chain occurred many times. Its cognate antigen is unknown. The data belong to a study of T cells in Graves' hyperthyroidism and ophthalmopathy. Findings of the study overall: Blood also showed most of the thyroid clonotypes that were expanded above 0.001.

This CDR3 contains 15 residues. V lost 3 bases and J lost 5; bases outside the gene matches: 6. Germline CDR1 reads SEHNR; CDR2 reads FQNEAQ (reference sequence). TCR beta CDR3 sequences were amplified from RNA transcripts. A first-round RT-PCR of the TCR CDR3 used the HTBI primer set. Each CDR3 protein gets one entry after TCRdb re-called the multiplex PCR reads with MiXCR. The table lists about 600,000 distinct CDR3 sequences, approximately 15% of them singletons. Out of 10 ml of fresh peripheral blood came the PBMCs. What was sequenced was blood. The TCR comes from a young woman with Graves' ophthalmopathy. V and J are TRBV7-9 and TRBJ2-7, with 11 bases lining up with TRBD1. Written as DNA, the CDR3 is TGTGCCAGCAGCTTTTTTGGACAGGGGGCTGACGAGCAGTACTTC. Protein product: CASSFFGQGADEQYF.